This T cell receptor (beta chain) was captured by sequencing in a study of blood T cell repertoires in COVID-19. The wider study: Spain, Italy and the United States supplied samples that represented acute and convalescent COVID-19. PBMCs, B-cell-depleted T cells, or T cells were the source of the cDNA or gDNA that made up the material.

The method was immunoSEQ multiplex PCR; TCRdb's version includes in-frame clones alone and lacks a portion of them. The data hold about 150,000 clones, with around 84% observed a single time. With 8 bases clipped from V and 5 bases from J, the junction kept 1 base outside the gene matches. There are 12 residues in the CDR3. The sample consisted of peripheral blood. The V call is TRBV12-3 or TRBV12-4, the J call TRBJ2-5; 11 positions agree with TRBD1. The TCR comes from a man younger than 40 with COVID-19, enrolled during active disease. CDR3 nucleotides: TGTGCCAGCGGGACAGGGGGTGAGACCCAGTACTTC. Translating it yields CASGTGGETQYF.